The 9 T cell receptor beta chains in this list originate from one sample, sequenced in a study of blood T cell repertoires in COVID-19. The data were produced by immunoSEQ multiplex PCR, yet TCRdb's version contains in-frame clones alone and is incomplete. The data contain approximately 300,000 clones, under 95% of them singletons. Sample: PBMCs or T cells enriched from blood (not recorded which). Source of these receptors: a woman aged 25 to 45 who had recovered from COVID-19.

V is TRBV5-5 and J is TRBJ1-2; weak D call: TRBD1 (6 bases). Germline V CDR1 and CDR2: SGHKS, YYEKEE (reference sequence). CDR3 size: 15 residues. V lost 2 bases and J 7 bases, leaving 18 bases between the germline ends. The DNA for the CDR3 is TGTGCCAGCAGCTTTGGGGCAGGGGATTACGGTGGCTACACCTTC. It encodes CASSFGAGDYGGYTF.

The rearrangement uses TRBV28 and TRBJ1-2; D unresolved. Germline assignment: CDR1 MDHEN and CDR2 SYDVKM. The CDR3 has 14 amino acids. V lost 5 bases, J lost 3 bases, and 13 bases lay in between. The CDR3: CASSPAPGYYGYTF. CDR3 coding DNA: TGTGCCAGCAGTCCCGCCCCAGGATACTATGGCTACACCTTC.

The chain is built from TRBV10-1 and TRBJ2-2; 9 nucleotides align to TRBD2. CDR1 WNHNN and CDR2 SYGVQD come from the germline V gene (reference sequence). There are 15 residues in the CDR3. V lost 10 bases to trimming and J lost 2 bases; unmatched junction nucleotides: 8. The CDR3 loop reads CATYTSGPNTGELFF. Written as DNA, the CDR3 is TGCGCCACCTACACTAGCGGGCCTAACACCGGGGAGCTGTTTTTT.

This chain uses TRBV28 with TRBJ1-2; maybe TRBD1 (5 bases). This CDR3 has 18 residues. Per germline, CDR1 MDHEN and CDR2 SYDVKM. Trimming pared 1 base from V and 4 bases from J, leaving 22 bases between. CDR3 sequence: CASSLLSGFLGGGYGYTF. As DNA, the CDR3 is TGTGCCAGCAGTTTATTATCGGGTTTTCTGGGGGGTGGCTATGGCTACACCTTC.

The chain has TRBV30 and TRBJ1-6, with D possibly matching TRBD1 (5 bases). The CDR3 loop spans 16 amino acids. The germline V gene has CDR1 GTSNPN and CDR2 SVGIG (reference sequence). V dropped 0 bases and J dropped 3 bases, with 12 bases sitting between them. The CDR3 sequence: CAWSVRAGDYNSPLHF. CDR3 bases: TGTGCCTGGAGTGTACGAGCGGGGGACTATAATTCACCCCTCCACTTT.

CDR3 coding DNA: TGCGCCAGCAGCGCCGTTATGGGACAGGGGGCGAGAAGCGGCTACACCTTC. Protein product: CASSAVMGQGARSGYTF. The rearrangement uses TRBV10-1 and TRBJ1-2; 12 bases line up with TRBD1. Germline CDR1 reads WNHNN; CDR2 reads SYGVQD (reference sequence). After removal of 6 bases from V and 8 bases from J, the junction contained 16 bases not matched to a gene. CDR3 length: 17 amino acids.

The J gene is TRBJ2-3, the V gene TRBV27; TRBD2 aligns across 8 bases. This CDR3 spans 15 amino acids. The V and J ends lost 8 bases and 4 bases, in that order; junction bases with no gene match: 11. Per the germline V gene, CDR1 is MNHEY and CDR2 is SMNVEV (reference sequence). CDR3 residues: CASGALAGTADTQYF. The CDR3 nucleotides are TGTGCCAGCGGAGCCTTAGCGGGGACGGCAGATACGCAGTATTTT.

This sequence joins TRBV5-1 and TRBJ1-6; D is perhaps TRBD1 (6 bases). Germline CDR1 and CDR2: SGHRS and YFSETQ. The CDR3 length is 14 residues. Trimming took off 4 bases at V and 9 bases at J, with 14 bases between the two ends. As DNA, the CDR3 is TGCGCCAGCAGCGTGCAGGGGCTGAGTTCACCCCTCCACTTT. Its translation is CASSVQGLSSPLHF.

The chain has TRBV6-5 and TRBJ2-5; 7 bases match TRBD1. Losses at the gene ends were 6 bases for V and 5 bases for J; bases not matched to a gene: 9. This CDR3 is 14 amino acids long. Germline V gives CDR1 MNHEY, CDR2 SVGAGI. CDR3 nucleotides: TGTGCCAGCAGCCTCAGACAGGGCGGGGAGACCCAGTACTTC. Protein product: CASSLRQGGETQYF.